These 9 T cell receptor beta chains share one sample of origin, sequenced in a study of T cell responses to AZD1222 COVID-19 vaccine. TCRdb's copy holds only in-frame clones and misses some; the assay was immunoSEQ multiplex PCR. The sample has under 150,000 clones, approximately 93% seen once. Sequencing was performed on peripheral blood, taken on day 0 of AZD1222 vaccination. The receptors originated from an adult in good health.

V usage is TRBV5-1 and J usage is TRBJ2-1; 12 bases match TRBD2. The CDR3 has 18 residues. Germline assignment: CDR1 SGHRS and CDR2 YFSETQ. J was trimmed by 6 bases and V by 4 bases; bases with no gene match: 14. CDR3 sequence: CASSRYYRLAGEVNEQFF. The CDR3 DNA follows: TGCGCCAGCAGCCGCTACTACCGACTAGCGGGAGAAGTCAATGAGCAGTTCTTC.

The chain carries TRBV4-3 and TRBJ2-1; D not resolved. The CDR3 consists of 14 residues. Germline lookup yields CDR1 LGHNA and CDR2 YSLEER. The V gene lost 4 bases and the J gene lost 2 bases, with 9 bases spanning the gap. The CDR3 region has the DNA TGCGCCAGCAGCCCGCTTGGAGCCTACAATGAGCAGTTCTTC. It is translated as CASSPLGAYNEQFF.

The chain has TRBV11-2 and TRBJ2-1; D unresolved. V dropped 5 bases and J dropped 6 bases, with 11 bases sitting between them. CDR3 length: 13 residues. Germline loops: CDR1 SGHAT, CDR2 FQNNGV. As DNA, the CDR3 is TGTGCCAGCAGCCCCCTTAGGGCCAATGAGCAGTTCTTC. Its protein product is CASSPLRANEQFF.

V gene TRBV5-1 combines with J gene TRBJ1-1, with no clear D. Germline values: CDR1 SGHRS, CDR2 YFSETQ. V was trimmed by 0 bases and J by 3 bases, leaving 6 bases between them. CDR3 size: 13 residues. Here the CDR3 DNA reads TGCGCCAGCAGCTTGGGGGAGCACACTGAAGCTTTCTTT. The encoded protein is CASSLGEHTEAFF.

V usage is TRBV20-1 and J usage is TRBJ2-4; maybe TRBD1 (5 bases). This CDR3 contains 11 residues. V lost 5 bases and J 7 bases, leaving 9 bases between the germline ends. From germline, CDR1 is DFQATT and CDR2 SNEGSKA (reference sequence). The CDR3 here is CSAQGPNIQYF. Here the CDR3 DNA reads TGCAGTGCTCAGGGCCCTAACATTCAGTACTTC.

This clone has only one observation. CDR3 sequence reads: CASSIQGGAFHNEKLFF. The CDR3, as DNA: TGTGCCAGTAGTATACAGGGGGGAGCTTTTCACAATGAAAAACTGTTTTTT. The chain couples TRBV19 to TRBJ1-4; 7 bases match TRBD1. This CDR3 contains 17 residues. V was clipped by 2 bases and J by 5 bases; unmatched bases: 11. Germline values: CDR1 LNHDA, CDR2 SQIVND (reference sequence). Based on the CDR3 plus reference TRBV19 and TRBJ1-4, the full variable domain is DGGITQSPKYLFRKEGQNVTLSCEQNLNHDAMYWYRQDPGQGLRLIYYSQIVNDFQKGDIAEGYSVSREKKESFPLTVTSAQKNPTAFYLCASSIQGGAFHNEKLFFGSGTQLSVL.

This clone was picked up one time. V usage is TRBV6-5 and J usage is TRBJ2-6; a weak D match, TRBD2 (5 bases). The length of the CDR3 is 15 residues. With 2 bases removed from V and 2 bases from J, the gap between germline ends came to 7 bases. The germline V gene has CDR1 MNHEY and CDR2 SVGAGI. CDR3 nucleotides: TGTGCCAGCAGTTACGGAGGAGCTGGGGCCAACGTCCTGACTTTC. This codes for CASSYGGAGANVLTF.

V is TRBV3-1 (or the pseudogene TRBV3-2) and J is TRBJ2-5; TRBD2 agrees at 13 bases. J lost 2 bases, V lost 6 bases, and 0 bases had no gene match. There are 14 residues in the CDR3. Germline-derived CDR1 and CDR2 are LGHDT and YNNKEL (reference sequence). For the CDR3, the DNA is TGTGCCAGCAGACTAGCGGGAGGGCAAGAGACCCAGTACTTC. The encoded protein is CASRLAGGQETQYF.

The chain is built from TRBV27 and TRBJ2-1; 8 bases are shared with TRBD1. V was pared by 4 bases and J by 9 bases, with 11 bases of the junction left unmatched. The CDR3 contains 15 residues. Germline CDR1 and CDR2: MNHEY and SMNVEV (reference sequence). CDR3 residues: CASSSDRVGLFEQFF. The DNA for the CDR3 is TGTGCCAGCAGTTCGGACAGGGTGGGGTTGTTTGAGCAGTTCTTC.